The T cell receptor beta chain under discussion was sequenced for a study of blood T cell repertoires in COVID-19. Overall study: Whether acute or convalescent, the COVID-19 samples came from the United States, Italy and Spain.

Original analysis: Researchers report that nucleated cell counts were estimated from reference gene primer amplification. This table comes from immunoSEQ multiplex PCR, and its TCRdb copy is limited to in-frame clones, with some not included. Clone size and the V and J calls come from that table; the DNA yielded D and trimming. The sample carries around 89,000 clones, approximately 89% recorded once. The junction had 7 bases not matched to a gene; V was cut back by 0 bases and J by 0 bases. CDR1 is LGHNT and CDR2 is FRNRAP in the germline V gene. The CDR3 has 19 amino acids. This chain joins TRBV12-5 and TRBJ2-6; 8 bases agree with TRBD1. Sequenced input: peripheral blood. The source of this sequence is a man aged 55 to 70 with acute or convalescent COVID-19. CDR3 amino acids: CASGLVRRQGASGANVLTF. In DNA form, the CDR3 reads TGTGCTAGTGGTTTGGTACGGAGGCAGGGGGCCTCTGGGGCCAACGTCCTGACTTTC.